These T cell receptor beta chains were read from a single sample in a study of vaccination and CD4 T cells after COVID-19. TCRdb independently ran MiXCR on the PCR reads; one entry per CDR3 protein. The table records about 7,000 distinct CDR3 sequences, 66% of them present only once. No cognate antigen is known for these TCRs. The sample taken for sequencing was CD4+ T cells from blood, cultured in vitro. These receptors were collected from a human donor who had recovered from COVID-19. Both conserved end residues are part of each CDR3. The D gene is left open where the match is weak. Rows give clone size only sometimes, using once, few, many, or a class for an expanded clone.

D	V	length	size	J	DNA	CDR3
TRBD2	TRBV20-1	12	NA	TRBJ2-3	TGCAGCGGGAGGTCGAGCACAGATACGCAGTATTTT	CSGRSSTDTQYF
NA	TRBV6-1	16	NA	TRBJ2-2	TGTGCCATCACCGGGACCTGGCAGTCTAACACCGGGGAGCTGTTTTTT	CAITGTWQSNTGELFF
NA	TRBV12-3/TRBV12-4	11	once	TRBJ1-1	TGTGCCAGCAGTTGGGGGCCTGAAGCTTTCTTT	CASSWGPEAFF
NA	TRBV20-1	15	NA	TRBJ2-2	TGCAGTGCTAGAGGAGAGCTGATTGACACCGGGGAGCTGTTTTTT	CSARGELIDTGELFF
TRBD2	TRBV20-1	12	few	TRBJ2-5	TGCAGTGCTAGCGGGAGGCGGGAGACCCAGTACTTC	CSASGRRETQYF
NA	TRBV7-2	15	NA	TRBJ1-1	TGTGCCAGCAGCTTAGCAACCACAGCCGGGACTGAAGCTTTCTTT	CASSLATTAGTEAFF
NA	TRBV6-1	13	NA	TRBJ2-1	TGTGCCAGCACGCGGGGCGCTAACAATGAGCAGTTCTTC	CASTRGANNEQFF
NA	TRBV6-5	16	NA	TRBJ2-1	TGTGCCAGCAGTTGGCTGAGGGCACTAGCTGTCAATGAGCAGTTCTTC	CASSWLRALAVNEQFF
NA	TRBV20-1	11	NA	TRBJ1-2	TGCAGTGCCGCCGGGGGCTATGGCTACACCTTC	CSAAGGYGYTF
NA	TRBV6-1	14	once	TRBJ1-6	TGTGCCAGCAAACGGTCCCTTGAAGGTTCACCCCTCCACTTT	CASKRSLEGSPLHF
TRBD1	TRBV2	14	NA	TRBJ1-5	TGTGCCAGCAGTGGACAGGGGTGGAATCAGCCCCAGCATTTT	CASSGQGWNQPQHF
NA	TRBV19	13	NA	TRBJ1-2	TGTGCCAGTAGTATAGGTTCTCAGGGATGGTACACCTTC	CASSIGSQGWYTF
NA	TRBV6-1	13	NA	TRBJ2-7	TGTGCCAGCAGCCTACCAGGGACCTACGAGCAGTACTTC	CASSLPGTYEQYF
NA	TRBV27	18	NA	TRBJ2-2	TGTGCCAGCAGTCCCCTTTCGGTTAACGGGCCGAACACCGGGGAGCTGTTTTTT	CASSPLSVNGPNTGELFF
TRBD2	TRBV24-1	15	NA	TRBJ2-1	TGTGCCACCGGTGACCCGGGGGGAGCGGGAGTAGAGCAGTTCTTC	CATGDPGGAGVEQFF
NA	TRBV6-2/TRBV6-3	11	NA	TRBJ2-7	TGTGCCAGCAGTTATCAGTACGAGCAGTACTTC	CASSYQYEQYF
TRBD2	TRBV25-1	15	NA	TRBJ2-1	TGTGCCAGCAGTGAGGCTAGCGGGAGCGGTAATGAGCAGTTCTTC	CASSEASGSGNEQFF
NA	TRBV7-2	12	few	TRBJ2-3	TGTGCCAGCACCGACTATGGCTTTGCGCAGTATTTT	CASTDYGFAQYF
TRBD2	TRBV10-3	18	NA	TRBJ2-1	TGTGCCATCAGTGATCTAGCGGGAGACCGAAGGTCCTACAATGAGCAGTTCTTC	CAISDLAGDRRSYNEQFF
NA	TRBV7-9	15	NA	TRBJ1-1	TGTGCCAGCAGCTCGGGAACGTATGGAGCTGCTGAAGCTTTCTTT	CASSSGTYGAAEAFF
NA	TRBV18	15	NA	TRBJ2-3	TGTGCCAGCTCACCACCCAGGATAGACACAGATACGCAGTATTTT	CASSPPRIDTDTQYF
NA	TRBV20-1	12	NA	TRBJ2-3	TGCAGTGCTAGAACCTTTCAGGATACGCAGTATTTT	CSARTFQDTQYF
NA	TRBV7-3	14	once	TRBJ1-1	TGTGCCAGCAGCTTAGGCGGGGGGAACACTGAAGCTTTCTTT	CASSLGGGNTEAFF
NA	TRBV15	17	NA	TRBJ2-7	TGTGCCACCAGCAGAGATGGGTTTTCGCTGCAGGGGAACGCGCAGTACTTC	CATSRDGFSLQGNAQYF
TRBD1	TRBV2	12	NA	TRBJ1-2	TGTGCCAGCAGCGCGGACAGGGGGCGCGGTATCTTC	CASSADRGRGIF
NA	TRBV27	15	NA	TRBJ1-1	TGTGCCAGCAGTTTCCGGCCGGGATTGAACACTGAAGCTTTCTTT	CASSFRPGLNTEAFF
TRBD2	TRBV20-1	15	NA	TRBJ2-5	TGCAGTGCTAGGAAAAGCGGGGGGGGGCAAGAGACCCAGTACTTC	CSARKSGGGQETQYF
NA	TRBV6-5	15	medium-sized	TRBJ2-3	TGTGCCAGCAGTTACGGCAACCTGGGGGCAGATACGCAGTATTTT	CASSYGNLGADTQYF
NA	TRBV12-3/TRBV12-4	14	NA	TRBJ1-1	NA	CASSFGAGDTEAFF
NA	TRBV2	14	NA	TRBJ2-1	TGTGCCAGCAGTCTCGGAGGGACCATCAATGAGCAGTTCTTC	CASSLGGTINEQFF
NA	TRBV6-2/TRBV6-3	14	NA	TRBJ2-7	TGTGCCAGCAGTTACTCCTGGCAGGGGTACGAGCAGTACTTC	CASSYSWQGYEQYF
TRBD1	TRBV20-1	15	NA	TRBJ1-4	TGCAGTGCTAGAGACAGGACAGGGGGGCGTGAAAAACTGTTTTTT	CSARDRTGGREKLFF
NA	TRBV18	13	NA	TRBJ2-7	TGTGCCAGCTCACCAGCAGGGTCCTACGAGCAGTACTTC	CASSPAGSYEQYF
TRBD2	TRBV20-1	16	NA	TRBJ2-1	TGCAGTGCAAGGACCGTAGCGGGAGACGTCTACAATGAGCAGTTCTTC	CSARTVAGDVYNEQFF
NA	TRBV11-1	15	NA	TRBJ1-1	TGTGCCAGCAGCTTAGGTGGCAGCCAGAACACTGAAGCTTTCTTT	CASSLGGSQNTEAFF
TRBD2	TRBV20-1	13	NA	TRBJ2-1	TGCAGTGCTAGCGACGGAACTAGCGGGAGGCAGTTCTTC	CSASDGTSGRQFF
TRBD2	TRBV6-2/TRBV6-3	15	NA	TRBJ2-1	TGTGCCAGCCATCAGCCGGCGGTGGCGGGAGGTGAGCAGTTCTTC	CASHQPAVAGGEQFF
NA	TRBV11-1	14	NA	TRBJ1-2	TGTGCCAGCAGCTTAGAATGGCAGGGCGGCGGCTACACCTTC	CASSLEWQGGGYTF
NA	TRBV11-3	14	once	TRBJ1-1	TGTGCCAGCAGCTTAGATACAGCCCGGGCTGAAGCTTTCTTT	CASSLDTARAEAFF
NA	TRBV20-1	13	NA	TRBJ2-5	TGCAGTGCTACCGACTTAAATCAAGAGACCCAGTACTTC	CSATDLNQETQYF
NA	TRBV24-1	18	few	TRBJ2-5	TGTGCCACCAGTGATTCCCCCAACGGGGGAAGGGAATACGAGACCCAGTACTTC	CATSDSPNGGREYETQYF
NA	TRBV21-1	16	NA	TRBJ2-3	TGTGCCAGCTCCCCAATTCAGGGAGAAGGCACAGATACGCAGTATTTT	CASSPIQGEGTDTQYF
NA	TRBV20-1	14	few	TRBJ1-2	TGCAGTTCACCCGAGGGGGGTACTAACTATGGCTACACCTTC	CSSPEGGTNYGYTF
TRBD2	TRBV5-4	16	NA	TRBJ2-3	TGTGCCAGCAGCCTGGGACTAGCGGGGAGCACAGATACGCAGTATTTT	CASSLGLAGSTDTQYF
TRBD2	TRBV10-1	19	NA	TRBJ2-3	TGCGCCAGCAGTGAGCCTAGCGGGGGCCCACCCTATAGCACAGATACGCAGTATTTT	CASSEPSGGPPYSTDTQYF
NA	TRBV27	14	NA	TRBJ2-7	TGTGCCAGCAGTTTAAGGGGGAGCTCGGGAGAGCAGTACTTC	CASSLRGSSGEQYF
NA	TRBV28	14	NA	TRBJ1-2	TGTGCCAGCAGTGGTGGGGGGAAGAACTATGGCTACACCTTC	CASSGGGKNYGYTF
NA	TRBV5-4	14	NA	TRBJ2-5	TGTGCCAGCAGCTTTGTTCTTGACCTAGAGACCCAGTACTTC	CASSFVLDLETQYF
TRBD1	TRBV15	17	NA	TRBJ1-1	TGTGCCACCAGCAGAGGACCCATCGAACAGGGGGCTGGTGAAGCTTTCTTT	CATSRGPIEQGAGEAFF
TRBD2	TRBV4-1	16	NA	TRBJ2-1	TGCGCCAGCAGCCAAGAGGGGCGGGGGGACTACAATGAGCAGTTCTTC	CASSQEGRGDYNEQFF
TRBD1	TRBV25-1	13	NA	TRBJ2-3	TGTGCCAGCAGTACCACAGGGGGGTATACGCAGTATTTT	CASSTTGGYTQYF
NA	TRBV20-1	16	once	TRBJ2-1	TGCAGTGCTACTCCTATTGTCATTGTCTCGTTCAATGAGCAGTTCTTC	CSATPIVIVSFNEQFF
TRBD1	TRBV6-1	19	few	TRBJ2-3	TGTGCCAGCAGTCTACAGGGGATAGGGGGATATTGGGGAACAGATACGCAGTATTTT	CASSLQGIGGYWGTDTQYF
TRBD2	TRBV20-1	15	medium-sized	TRBJ2-3	TGCAGTGCTGGGGCTTTAGCGGGGGGGGGAGATACGCAGTATTTT	CSAGALAGGGDTQYF
NA	TRBV11-2	12	NA	TRBJ1-2	TGTGCCAGCAGCTTCGAGGGGGATGGCTACACCTTC	CASSFEGDGYTF
NA	TRBV20-1	15	few	TRBJ1-2	TGCAGTGCTAGAGATGGGGCAGGGCGCGCGTATGGCTACACCTTC	CSARDGAGRAYGYTF
NA	TRBV19	15	once	TRBJ1-5	TGTGCCAGTAGTGGGTCGGGGGGCAACAATCAGCCCCAGCATTTT	CASSGSGGNNQPQHF